A single T cell receptor beta chain is shown here with its context. Its antigen is currently unknown. This CDR3 region has 15 residues. With 7 bases removed from V and 4 bases from J, the gap between germline ends came to 16 bases. Looked up from germline, CDR1 is WNHNN and CDR2 is SYGVQD (reference sequence). This entry is derived from a study of cytomegalovirus exposure and HLA in healthy donors. Study outcomes and limitations: As a later analysis showed, several of the most significant clusters appeared to be linked to common viral pathogens.

It was with 60 Vbeta and 13 Jbeta primers that the PCR ran. The assay was immunoSEQ multiplex PCR, and TCRdb's table has in-frame clones only and misses some. The data hold 160,000 or so clones, with around 73% observed a single time. This sequence originates from a male donor in good health and CMV-seronegative. The sequenced sample was PBMCs. The J gene is TRBJ2-2, the V gene TRBV10-1; TRBD2 might be the D (7 bases). The chain's CDR3 is CASTPGGAGTGELFF. For the CDR3, the DNA is TGCGCCAGCACTCCGGGGGGCGCGGGCACCGGGGAGCTGTTTTTT.